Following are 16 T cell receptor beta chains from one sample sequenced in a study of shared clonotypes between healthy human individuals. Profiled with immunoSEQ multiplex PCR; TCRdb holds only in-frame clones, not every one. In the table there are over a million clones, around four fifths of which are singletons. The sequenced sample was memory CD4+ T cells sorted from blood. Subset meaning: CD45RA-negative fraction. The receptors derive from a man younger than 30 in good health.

CDR3 loop: CAINGDRGYGYTF. The CDR3 DNA sequence: TGTGCCATCAATGGGGACAGGGGCTATGGCTACACCTTC. This sequence joins TRBV10-3 and TRBJ1-2; TRBD1 matches at 10 bases. Unmatched junction bases numbered 3, after V lost 7 bases and J lost 4 bases. The germline CDR1 and CDR2 sequences are ENHRY and SYGVKD. The CDR3 has 13 residues.

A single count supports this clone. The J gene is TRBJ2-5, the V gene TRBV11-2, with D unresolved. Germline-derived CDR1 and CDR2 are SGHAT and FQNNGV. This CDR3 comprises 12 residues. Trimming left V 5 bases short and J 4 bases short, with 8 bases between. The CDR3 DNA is TGTGCCAGCAGCCACCTTGGAGAGACCCAGTACTTC. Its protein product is CASSHLGETQYF.

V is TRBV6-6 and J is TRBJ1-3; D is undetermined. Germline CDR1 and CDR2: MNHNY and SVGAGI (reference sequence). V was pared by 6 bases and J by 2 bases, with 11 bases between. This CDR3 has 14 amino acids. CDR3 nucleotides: TGTGCCAGCAGGAGAGGTGGGCCTGGAAACACCATATATTTT. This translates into CASRRGGPGNTIYF.

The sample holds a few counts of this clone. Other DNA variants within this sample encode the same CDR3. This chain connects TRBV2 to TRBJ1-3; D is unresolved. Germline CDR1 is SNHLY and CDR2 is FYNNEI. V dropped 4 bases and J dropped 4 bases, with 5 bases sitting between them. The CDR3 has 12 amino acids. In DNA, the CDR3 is TGTGCCAGCAGTGTGGGGGGAAACACCATATATTTT. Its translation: CASSVGGNTIYF.

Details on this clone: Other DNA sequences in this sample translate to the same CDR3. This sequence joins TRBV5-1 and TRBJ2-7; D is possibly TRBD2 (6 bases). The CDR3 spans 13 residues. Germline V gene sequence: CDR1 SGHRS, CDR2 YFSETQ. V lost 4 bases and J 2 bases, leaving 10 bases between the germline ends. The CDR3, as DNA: TGCGCCAGCAGCCCGGGGAGGACCTACGAGCAGTACTTC. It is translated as CASSPGRTYEQYF.

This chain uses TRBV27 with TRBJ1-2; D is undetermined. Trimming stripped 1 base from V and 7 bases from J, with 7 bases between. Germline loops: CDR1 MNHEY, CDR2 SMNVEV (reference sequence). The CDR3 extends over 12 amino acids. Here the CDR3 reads CASSLYRVGYTF. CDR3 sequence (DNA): TGTGCCAGCAGTTTATATAGGGTTGGCTACACCTTC.

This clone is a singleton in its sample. The CDR3 coding sequence is TGTGCCAGCAGCCCCCGGACAGGGGGCACGAGAAACACCATATATTTT. Translated: CASSPRTGGTRNTIYF. J is TRBJ1-3 and V is TRBV7-2, with 11 bases matching TRBD1. Looked up from germline, CDR1 is SGHTA and CDR2 is FQGNSA. With 5 bases clipped from V and 5 bases from J, the junction kept 8 bases outside the gene matches. This CDR3 is 16 amino acids long.

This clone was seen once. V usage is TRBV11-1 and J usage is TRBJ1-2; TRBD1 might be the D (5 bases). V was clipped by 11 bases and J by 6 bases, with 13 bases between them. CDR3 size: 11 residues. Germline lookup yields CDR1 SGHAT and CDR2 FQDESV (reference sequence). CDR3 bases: TGTGCCCGGGGGGGAGAAGATGGCTACACCTTC. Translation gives CARGGEDGYTF. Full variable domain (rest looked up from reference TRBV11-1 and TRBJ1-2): EAEVAQSPRYKITEKSQAVAFWCDPISGHATLYWYRQILGQGPELLVQFQDESVVDDSQLPKDRFSAERLKGVDSTLKIQPAELGDSAMYLCARGGEDGYTFGSGTRLTVV.

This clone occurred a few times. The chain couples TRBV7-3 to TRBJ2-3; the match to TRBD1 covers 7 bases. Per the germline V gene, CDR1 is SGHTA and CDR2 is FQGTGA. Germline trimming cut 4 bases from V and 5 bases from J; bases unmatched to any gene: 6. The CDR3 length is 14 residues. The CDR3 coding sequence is TGTGCCAGCAGCTCCGGGACAGTCGGAGATACGCAGTATTTT. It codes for CASSSGTVGDTQYF.

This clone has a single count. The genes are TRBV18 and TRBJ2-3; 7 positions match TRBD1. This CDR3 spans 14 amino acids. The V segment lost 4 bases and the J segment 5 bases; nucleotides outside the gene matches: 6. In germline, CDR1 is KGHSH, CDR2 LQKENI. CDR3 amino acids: CASSRQGPRDTQYF. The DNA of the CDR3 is TGTGCCAGCTCACGACAGGGACCCCGAGATACGCAGTATTTT.

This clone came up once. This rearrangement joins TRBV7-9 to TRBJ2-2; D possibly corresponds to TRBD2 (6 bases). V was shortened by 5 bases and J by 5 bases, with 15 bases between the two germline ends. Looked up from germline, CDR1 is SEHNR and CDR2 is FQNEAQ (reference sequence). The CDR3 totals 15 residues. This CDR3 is CASSPNVAETGELFF. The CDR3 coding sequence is TGTGCCAGCAGCCCAAATGTAGCGGAGACCGGGGAGCTGTTTTTT.

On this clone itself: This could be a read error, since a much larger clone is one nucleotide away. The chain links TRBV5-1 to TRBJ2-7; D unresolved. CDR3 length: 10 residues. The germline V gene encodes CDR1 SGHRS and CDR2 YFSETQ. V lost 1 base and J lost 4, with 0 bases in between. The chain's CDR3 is CASSLYEQYF. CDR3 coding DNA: TGCGCCAGCAGCTTGTACGAGCAGTACTTC.

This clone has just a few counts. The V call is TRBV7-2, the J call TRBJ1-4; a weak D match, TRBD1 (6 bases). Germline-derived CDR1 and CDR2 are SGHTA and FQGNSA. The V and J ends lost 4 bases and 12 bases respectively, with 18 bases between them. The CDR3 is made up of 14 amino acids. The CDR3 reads CASSWDTAVRELFF. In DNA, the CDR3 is TGTGCCAGCAGCTGGGACACCGCCGTTAGGGAACTGTTTTTT.

The CDR3 sequence is CASSLVGGTGDGYTF. DNA for the CDR3: TGCGCCAGCAGCTTGGTAGGAGGGACAGGGGATGGCTACACCTTC. The V gene is TRBV5-1, the J gene TRBJ1-2; 10 bases match TRBD1. The CDR3 has 15 amino acids. Germline V CDR1 and CDR2: SGHRS, YFSETQ. V was clipped by 0 bases and J by 6 bases; unmatched bases: 5.

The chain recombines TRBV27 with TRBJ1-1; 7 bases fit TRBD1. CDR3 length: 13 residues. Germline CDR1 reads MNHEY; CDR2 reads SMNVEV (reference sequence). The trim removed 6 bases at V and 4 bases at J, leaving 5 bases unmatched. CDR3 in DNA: TGTGCCAGCAGCCAGACAGGGTTCACTGAAGCTTTCTTT. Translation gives CASSQTGFTEAFF.

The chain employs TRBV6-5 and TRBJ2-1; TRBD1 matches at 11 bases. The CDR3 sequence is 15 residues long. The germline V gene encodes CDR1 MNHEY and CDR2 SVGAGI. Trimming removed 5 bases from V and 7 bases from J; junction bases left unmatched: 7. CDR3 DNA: TGTGCCAGCAGTCATGGGACAGGGGGTAGGAATGAGCAGTTCTTC. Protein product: CASSHGTGGRNEQFF.